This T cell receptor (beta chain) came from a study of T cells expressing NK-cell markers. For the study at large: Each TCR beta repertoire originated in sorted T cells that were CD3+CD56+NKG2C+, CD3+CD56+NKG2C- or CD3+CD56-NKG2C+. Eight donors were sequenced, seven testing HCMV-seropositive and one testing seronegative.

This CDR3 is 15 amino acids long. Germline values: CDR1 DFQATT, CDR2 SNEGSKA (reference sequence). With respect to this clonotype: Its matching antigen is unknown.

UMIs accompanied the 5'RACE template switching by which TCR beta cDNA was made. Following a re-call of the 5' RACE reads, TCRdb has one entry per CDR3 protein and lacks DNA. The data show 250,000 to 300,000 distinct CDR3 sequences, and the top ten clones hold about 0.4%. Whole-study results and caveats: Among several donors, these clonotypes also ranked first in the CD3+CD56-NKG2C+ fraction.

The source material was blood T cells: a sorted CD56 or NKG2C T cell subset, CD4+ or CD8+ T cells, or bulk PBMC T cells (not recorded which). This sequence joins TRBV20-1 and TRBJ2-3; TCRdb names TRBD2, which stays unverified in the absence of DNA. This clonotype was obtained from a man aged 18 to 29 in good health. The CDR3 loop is CSVAVLAGTRDTQYF.